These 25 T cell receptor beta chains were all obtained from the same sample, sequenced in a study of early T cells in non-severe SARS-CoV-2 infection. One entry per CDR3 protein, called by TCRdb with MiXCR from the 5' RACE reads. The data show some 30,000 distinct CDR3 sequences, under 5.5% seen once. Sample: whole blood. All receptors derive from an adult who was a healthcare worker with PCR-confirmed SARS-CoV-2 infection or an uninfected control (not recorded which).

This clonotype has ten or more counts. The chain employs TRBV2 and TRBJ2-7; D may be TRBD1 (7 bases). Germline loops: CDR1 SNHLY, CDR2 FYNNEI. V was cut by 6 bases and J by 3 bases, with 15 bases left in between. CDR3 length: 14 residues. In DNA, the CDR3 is TGTGCCAGCAGACCTCGTCAGGGGGGCTACGAGCAGTACTTC. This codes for CASRPRQGGYEQYF.

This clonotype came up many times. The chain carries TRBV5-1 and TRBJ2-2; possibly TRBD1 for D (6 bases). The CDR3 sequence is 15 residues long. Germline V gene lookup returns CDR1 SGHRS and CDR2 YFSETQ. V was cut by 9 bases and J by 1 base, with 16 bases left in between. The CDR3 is CATHSRGKNTGELFF. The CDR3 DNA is TGCGCCACCCATTCCAGGGGCAAGAACACCGGGGAGCTGTTTTTT.

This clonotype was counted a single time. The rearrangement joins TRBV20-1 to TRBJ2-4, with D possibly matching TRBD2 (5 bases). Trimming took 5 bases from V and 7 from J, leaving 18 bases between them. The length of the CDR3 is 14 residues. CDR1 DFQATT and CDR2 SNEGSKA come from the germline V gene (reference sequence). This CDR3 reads CSALLGPQDNIQYF. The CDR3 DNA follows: TGCAGTGCTCTACTAGGTCCCCAGGACAACATTCAGTACTTC.

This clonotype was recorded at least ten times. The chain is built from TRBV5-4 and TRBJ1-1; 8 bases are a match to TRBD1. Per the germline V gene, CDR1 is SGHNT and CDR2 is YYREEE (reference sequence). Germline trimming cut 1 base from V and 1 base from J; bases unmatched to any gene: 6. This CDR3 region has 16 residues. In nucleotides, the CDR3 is TGTGCCAGCAGCTTGTTTATGGGGACAGGGAACACTGAAGCTTTCTTT. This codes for CASSLFMGTGNTEAFF. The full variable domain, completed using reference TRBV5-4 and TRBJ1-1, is ETGVTQSPTHLIKTRGQQVTLRCSSQSGHNTVSWYQQALGQGPQFIFQYYREEENGRGNFPPRFSGLQFPNYSSELNVNALELDDSALYLCASSLFMGTGNTEAFFGQGTRLTVV.

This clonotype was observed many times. CDR3 coding DNA: TGTGCCTGGAGTGTAAAACAGTCCAATTCACCCCTCCACTTT. Translated: CAWSVKQSNSPLHF. The chain is built from TRBV30 and TRBJ1-6; no clear D. The germline V gene encodes CDR1 GTSNPN and CDR2 SVGIG (reference sequence). The CDR3 loop spans 14 amino acids. V was pared by 0 bases and J by 7 bases, with 10 bases between.

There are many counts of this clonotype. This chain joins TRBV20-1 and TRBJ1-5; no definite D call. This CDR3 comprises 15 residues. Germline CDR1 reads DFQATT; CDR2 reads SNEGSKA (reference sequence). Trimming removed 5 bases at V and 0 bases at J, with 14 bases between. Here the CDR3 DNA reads TGCAGTGCTCAGTCGGGCCTGTATAGCAATCAGCCCCAGCATTTT. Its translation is CSAQSGLYSNQPQHF.

CDR3 residues: CASSLDFNYGYTF. The CDR3 coding sequence is TGTGCCAGCAGCTTAGATTTCAACTATGGCTACACCTTC. V and J are TRBV11-2 and TRBJ1-2; D remains unclear. The CDR3 covers 13 residues. Germline CDR1 SGHAT, CDR2 FQNNGV. V was shortened by 0 bases and J by 2 bases, with 4 bases between the two germline ends.

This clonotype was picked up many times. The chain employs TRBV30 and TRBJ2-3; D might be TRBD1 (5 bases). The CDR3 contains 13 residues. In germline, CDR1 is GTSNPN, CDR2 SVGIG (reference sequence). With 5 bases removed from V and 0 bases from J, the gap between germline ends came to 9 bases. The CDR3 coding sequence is TGTGCCTGGCGCAGGGCCAGCACAGATACGCAGTATTTT. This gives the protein CAWRRASTDTQYF.

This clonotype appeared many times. In nucleotides, the CDR3 is TGTGCCAGCAGCCCTAGGACAGGGACTATGGAGACCCAGTACTTC. It encodes CASSPRTGTMETQYF. V is TRBV7-2 and J is TRBJ2-5, with a weak D call TRBD1 (8 bases). The V gene's germline CDR1 is SGHTA and CDR2 FQGNSA. The CDR3 totals 15 residues. Trimming left V 5 bases short and J 5 bases short, with 18 bases between.

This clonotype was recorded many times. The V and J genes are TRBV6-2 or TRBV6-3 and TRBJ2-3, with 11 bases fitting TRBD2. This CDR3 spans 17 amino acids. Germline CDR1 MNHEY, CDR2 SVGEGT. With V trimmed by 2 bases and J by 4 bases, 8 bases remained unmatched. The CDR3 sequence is CASSYLSGGAAADTQYF. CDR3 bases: TGTGCCAGCAGTTACCTTAGCGGGGGGGCCGCCGCAGATACGCAGTATTTT.

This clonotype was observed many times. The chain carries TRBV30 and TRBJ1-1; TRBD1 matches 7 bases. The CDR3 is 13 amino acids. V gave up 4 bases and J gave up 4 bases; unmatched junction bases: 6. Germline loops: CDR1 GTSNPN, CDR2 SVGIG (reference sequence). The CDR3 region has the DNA TGTGCCTGGATGATTTCAGGGGGCACTGAAGCTTTCTTT. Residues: CAWMISGGTEAFF. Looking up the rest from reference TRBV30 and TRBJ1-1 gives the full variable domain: SQTIHQWPATLVQPVGSPLSLECTVEGTSNPNLYWYRQAAGRGLQLLFYSVGIGQISSEVPQNLSASRPQDRQFILSSKKLLLSDSGFYLCAWMISGGTEAFFGQGTRLTVV.

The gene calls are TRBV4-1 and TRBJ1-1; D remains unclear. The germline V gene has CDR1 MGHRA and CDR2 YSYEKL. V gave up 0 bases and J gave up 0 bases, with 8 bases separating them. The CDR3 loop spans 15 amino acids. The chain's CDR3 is CASSQDWTLNTEAFF. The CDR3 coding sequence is TGCGCCAGCAGCCAAGATTGGACGCTGAACACTGAAGCTTTCTTT.

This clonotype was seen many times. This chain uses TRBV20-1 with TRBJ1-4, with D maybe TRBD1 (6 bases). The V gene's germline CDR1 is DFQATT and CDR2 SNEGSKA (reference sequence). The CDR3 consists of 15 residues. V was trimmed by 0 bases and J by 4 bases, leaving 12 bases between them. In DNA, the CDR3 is TGCAGTGCTAGAGATTGGACAGCAAGTAATGAAAAACTGTTTTTT. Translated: CSARDWTASNEKLFF.

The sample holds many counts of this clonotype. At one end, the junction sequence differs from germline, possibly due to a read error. CDR3 sequence reads: CASSDRVNTEAFF. The CDR3 DNA reads as TGCGCCAGCAGTGACAGGGTGAACACTGAAGCTTTCTTT. This chain connects TRBV6-4 to TRBJ1-1; 7 bases agree with TRBD1. Looked up from germline, CDR1 is MRHNA and CDR2 is SNTAGT. The CDR3 is 13 residues long.

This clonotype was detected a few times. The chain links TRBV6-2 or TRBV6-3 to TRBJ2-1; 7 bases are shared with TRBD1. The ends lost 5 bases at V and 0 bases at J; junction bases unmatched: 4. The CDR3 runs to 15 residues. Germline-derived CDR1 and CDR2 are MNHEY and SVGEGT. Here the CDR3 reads CASSRQGSSYNEQFF. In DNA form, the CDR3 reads TGTGCCAGCAGTAGACAGGGAAGCTCCTACAATGAGCAGTTCTTC.

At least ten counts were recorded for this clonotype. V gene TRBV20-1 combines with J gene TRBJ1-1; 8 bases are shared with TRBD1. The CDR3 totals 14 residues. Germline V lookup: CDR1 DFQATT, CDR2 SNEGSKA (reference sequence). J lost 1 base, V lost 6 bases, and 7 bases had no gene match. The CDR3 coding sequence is TGCAGTGCCCCGGACAGGGTTGAGAACACTGAAGCTTTCTTT. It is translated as CSAPDRVENTEAFF.

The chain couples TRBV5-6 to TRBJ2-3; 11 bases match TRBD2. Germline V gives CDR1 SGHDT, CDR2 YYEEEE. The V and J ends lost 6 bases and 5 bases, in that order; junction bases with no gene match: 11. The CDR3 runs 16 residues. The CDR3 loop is CASNPPPSGGIDTQYF. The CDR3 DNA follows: TGTGCCAGCAACCCCCCTCCTAGCGGGGGGATAGATACGCAGTATTTT.

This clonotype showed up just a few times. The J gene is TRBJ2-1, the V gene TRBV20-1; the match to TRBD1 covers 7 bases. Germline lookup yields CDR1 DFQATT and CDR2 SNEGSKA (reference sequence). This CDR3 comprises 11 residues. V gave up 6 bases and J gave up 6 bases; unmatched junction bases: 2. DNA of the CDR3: TGCAGTGCCGGGACAGCCAATGAGCAGTTCTTC. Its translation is CSAGTANEQFF.

The CDR3 spells CASSLVFDEQFF. The CDR3 DNA follows: TGCGCCAGCAGCTTGGTGTTCGATGAGCAGTTCTTC. The rearrangement links TRBV5-1 to TRBJ2-1, with no clear D. This CDR3 spans 12 amino acids. Trimming pared 0 bases from V and 8 bases from J, leaving 6 bases between. The germline V gene has CDR1 SGHRS and CDR2 YFSETQ.

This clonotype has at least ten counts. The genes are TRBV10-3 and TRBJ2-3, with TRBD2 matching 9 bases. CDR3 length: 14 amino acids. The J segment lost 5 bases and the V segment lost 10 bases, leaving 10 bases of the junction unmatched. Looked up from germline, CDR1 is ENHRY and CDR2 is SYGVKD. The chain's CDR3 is CATRGGQGVDTQYF. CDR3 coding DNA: TGTGCCACGCGGGGGGGCCAGGGCGTAGATACGCAGTATTTT.

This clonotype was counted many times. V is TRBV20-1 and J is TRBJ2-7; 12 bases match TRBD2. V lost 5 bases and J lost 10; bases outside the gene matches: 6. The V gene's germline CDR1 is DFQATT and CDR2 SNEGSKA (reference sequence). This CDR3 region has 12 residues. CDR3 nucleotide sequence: TGCAGTGCTCGACTAGCGGGGGAGGGACAGTACTTC. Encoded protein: CSARLAGEGQYF.

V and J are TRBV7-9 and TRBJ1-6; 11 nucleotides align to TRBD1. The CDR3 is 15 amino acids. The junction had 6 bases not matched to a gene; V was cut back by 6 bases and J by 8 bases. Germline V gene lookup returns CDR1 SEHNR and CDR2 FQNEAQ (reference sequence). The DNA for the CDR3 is TGTGCCAGCAGAGACGGGACAGGGGGTGATTCACCCCTCCACTTT. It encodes CASRDGTGGDSPLHF.

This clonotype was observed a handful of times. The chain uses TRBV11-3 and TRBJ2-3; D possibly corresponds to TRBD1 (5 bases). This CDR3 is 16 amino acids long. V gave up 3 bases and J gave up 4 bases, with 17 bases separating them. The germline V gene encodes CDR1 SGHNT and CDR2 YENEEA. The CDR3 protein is CASSLLPGSIADTQYF. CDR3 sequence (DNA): TGTGCCAGCAGCTTGCTGCCAGGGTCAATAGCAGATACGCAGTATTTT.

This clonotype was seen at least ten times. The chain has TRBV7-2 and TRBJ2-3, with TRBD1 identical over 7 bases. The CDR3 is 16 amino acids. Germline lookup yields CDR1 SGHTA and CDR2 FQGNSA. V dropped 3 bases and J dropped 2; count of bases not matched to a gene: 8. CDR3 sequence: CASSFKGGSLTDTQYF. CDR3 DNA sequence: TGTGCCAGCAGCTTTAAAGGGGGCAGTCTCACAGATACGCAGTATTTT.

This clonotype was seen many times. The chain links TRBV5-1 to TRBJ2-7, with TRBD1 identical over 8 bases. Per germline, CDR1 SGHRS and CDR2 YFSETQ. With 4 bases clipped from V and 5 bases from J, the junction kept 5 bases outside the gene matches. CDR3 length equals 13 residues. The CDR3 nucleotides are TGCGCCAGCAGCCGCGGACAGGGTAACGAGCAGTACTTC. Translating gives CASSRGQGNEQYF.